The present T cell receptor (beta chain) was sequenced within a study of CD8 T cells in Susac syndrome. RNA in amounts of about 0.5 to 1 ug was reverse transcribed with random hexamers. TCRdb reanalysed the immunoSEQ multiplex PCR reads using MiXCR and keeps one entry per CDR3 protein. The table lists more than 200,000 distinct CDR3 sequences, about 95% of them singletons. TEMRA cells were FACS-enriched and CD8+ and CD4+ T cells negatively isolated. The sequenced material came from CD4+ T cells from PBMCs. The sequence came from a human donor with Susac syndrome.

The DNA of the CDR3 is TGTGCCAGCAGCGTAGGTATTAGCGGCAGCACAGATACGCAGTATTTT. The encoded protein is CASSVGISGSTDTQYF. V and J are TRBV9 and TRBJ2-3; maybe TRBD2 (6 bases). Per germline, CDR1 SGDLS and CDR2 YYNGEE. CDR3 size: 16 residues. The V end was cut by 0 bases, the J end by 0 bases, with 11 bases between.